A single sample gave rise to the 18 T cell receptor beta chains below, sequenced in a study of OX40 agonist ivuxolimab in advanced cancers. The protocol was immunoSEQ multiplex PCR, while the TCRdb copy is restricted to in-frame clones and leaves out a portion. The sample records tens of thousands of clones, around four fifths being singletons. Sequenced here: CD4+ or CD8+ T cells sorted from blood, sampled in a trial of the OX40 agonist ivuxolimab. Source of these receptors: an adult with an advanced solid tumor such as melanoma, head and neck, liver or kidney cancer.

In DNA, the CDR3 is TGTGCCAGCAGTTACTCGAGGAGGGGGATCTATGGCTACACCTTC. Protein product: CASSYSRRGIYGYTF. The chain couples TRBV6-5 to TRBJ1-2, with D possibly being TRBD1 (6 bases). Germline CDR1 reads MNHEY; CDR2 reads SVGAGI. The CDR3 spans 15 residues. Trimming took 0 bases from V and 4 from J, leaving 12 bases between them.

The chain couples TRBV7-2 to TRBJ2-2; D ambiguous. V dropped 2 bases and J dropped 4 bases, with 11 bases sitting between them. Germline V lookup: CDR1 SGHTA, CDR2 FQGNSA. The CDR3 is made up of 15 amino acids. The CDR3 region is CASSLTDSTTGELFF. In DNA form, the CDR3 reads TGTGCCAGCAGCTTAACCGACTCGACCACCGGGGAGCTGTTTTTT. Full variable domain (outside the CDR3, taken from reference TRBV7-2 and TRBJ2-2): GAGVSQSPSNKVTEKGKDVELRCDPISGHTALYWYRQSLGQGLEFLIYFQGNSAPDKSGLPSDRFSAERTGGSVSTLTIQRTQQEDSAVYLCASSLTDSTTGELFFGEGSRLTVL.

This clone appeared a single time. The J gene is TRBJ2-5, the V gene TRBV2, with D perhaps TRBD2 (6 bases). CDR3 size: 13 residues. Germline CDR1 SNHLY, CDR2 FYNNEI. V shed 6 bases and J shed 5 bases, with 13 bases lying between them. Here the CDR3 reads CASRGLPGETQYF. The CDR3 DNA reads TGTGCCAGCAGGGGACTTCCTGGGGAGACCCAGTACTTC.

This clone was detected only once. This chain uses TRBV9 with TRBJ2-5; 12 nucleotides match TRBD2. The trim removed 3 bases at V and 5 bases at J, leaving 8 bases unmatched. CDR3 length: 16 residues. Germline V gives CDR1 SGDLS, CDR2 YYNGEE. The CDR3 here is CASSAVGTSGWETQYF. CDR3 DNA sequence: TGTGCCAGCAGCGCCGTCGGGACTAGCGGGTGGGAGACCCAGTACTTC.

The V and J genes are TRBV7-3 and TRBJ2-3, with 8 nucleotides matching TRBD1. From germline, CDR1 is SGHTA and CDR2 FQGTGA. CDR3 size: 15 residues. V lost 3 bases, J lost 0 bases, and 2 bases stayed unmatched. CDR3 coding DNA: TGTGCCAGCAGCTTCCAGGGGGCGAGCACAGATACGCAGTATTTT. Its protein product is CASSFQGASTDTQYF.

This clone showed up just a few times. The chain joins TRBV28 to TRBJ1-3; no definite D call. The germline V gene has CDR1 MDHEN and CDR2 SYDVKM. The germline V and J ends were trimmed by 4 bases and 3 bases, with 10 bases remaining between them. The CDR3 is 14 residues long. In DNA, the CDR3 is TGTGCCAGCAGTTCAGGTGCCGATGGAAACACCATATATTTT. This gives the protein CASSSGADGNTIYF.

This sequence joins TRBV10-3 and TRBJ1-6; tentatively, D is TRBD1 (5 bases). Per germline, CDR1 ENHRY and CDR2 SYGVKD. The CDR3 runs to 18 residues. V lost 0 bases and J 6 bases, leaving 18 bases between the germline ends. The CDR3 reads CAISESGMGQGSNSPLHF. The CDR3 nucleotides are TGTGCCATCAGTGAGTCGGGTATGGGGCAGGGAAGTAATTCACCCCTCCACTTT.

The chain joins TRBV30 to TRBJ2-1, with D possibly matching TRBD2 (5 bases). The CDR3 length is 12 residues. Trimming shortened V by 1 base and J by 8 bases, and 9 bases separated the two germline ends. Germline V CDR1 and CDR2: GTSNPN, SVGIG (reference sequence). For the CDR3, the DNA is TGTGCCTGGAGTGGCCCCGGGGATGAGCAGTTCTTC. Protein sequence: CAWSGPGDEQFF.

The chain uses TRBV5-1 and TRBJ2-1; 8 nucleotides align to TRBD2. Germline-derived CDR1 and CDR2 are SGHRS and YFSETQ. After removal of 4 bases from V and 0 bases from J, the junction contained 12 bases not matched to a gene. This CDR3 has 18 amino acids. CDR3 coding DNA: TGCGCCAGCAGCCGCGAGACTACTAGCGGTAGCTCCTACAATGAGCAGTTCTTC. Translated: CASSRETTSGSSYNEQFF.

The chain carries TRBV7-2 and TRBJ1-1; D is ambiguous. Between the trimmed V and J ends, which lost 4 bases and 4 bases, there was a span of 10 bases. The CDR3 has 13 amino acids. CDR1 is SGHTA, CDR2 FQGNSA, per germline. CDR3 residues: CASSYYEGTEAFF. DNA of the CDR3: TGTGCCAGCAGCTACTACGAGGGCACTGAAGCTTTCTTT.

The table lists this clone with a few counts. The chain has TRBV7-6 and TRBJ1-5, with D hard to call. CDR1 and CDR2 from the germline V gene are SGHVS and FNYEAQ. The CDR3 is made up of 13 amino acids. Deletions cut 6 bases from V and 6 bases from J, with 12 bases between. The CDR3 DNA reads TGTGCCAGCAGTGGGAGGGTTGGTCAGCCCCAGCATTTT. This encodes CASSGRVGQPQHF.

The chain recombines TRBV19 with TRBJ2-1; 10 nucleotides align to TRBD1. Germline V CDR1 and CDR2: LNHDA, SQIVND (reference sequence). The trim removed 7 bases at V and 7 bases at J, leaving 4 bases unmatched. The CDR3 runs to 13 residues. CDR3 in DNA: TGTGCCAGTACCAAGGACAGGGGGAATGAGCAGTTCTTC. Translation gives CASTKDRGNEQFF.

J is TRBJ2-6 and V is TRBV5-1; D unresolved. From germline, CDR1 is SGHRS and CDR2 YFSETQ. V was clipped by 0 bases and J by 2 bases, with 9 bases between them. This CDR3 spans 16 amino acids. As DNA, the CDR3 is TGCGCCAGCAGCTTGGCACGTGGGGCTGGGGCCAACGTCCTGACTTTC. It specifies CASSLARGAGANVLTF. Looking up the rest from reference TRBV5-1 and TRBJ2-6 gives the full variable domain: KAGVTQTPRYLIKTRGQQVTLSCSPISGHRSVSWYQQTPGQGLQFLFEYFSETQRNKGNFPGRFSGRQFSNSRSEMNVSTLELGDSALYLCASSLARGAGANVLTFGAGSRLTVL.

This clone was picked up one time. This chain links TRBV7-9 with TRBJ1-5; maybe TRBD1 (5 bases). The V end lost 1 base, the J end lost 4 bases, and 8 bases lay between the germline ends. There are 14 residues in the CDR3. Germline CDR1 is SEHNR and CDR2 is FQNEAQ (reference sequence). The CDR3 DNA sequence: TGTGCCAGCAGCTTAGTAGGGGAGAATCAGCCCCAGCATTTT. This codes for CASSLVGENQPQHF.

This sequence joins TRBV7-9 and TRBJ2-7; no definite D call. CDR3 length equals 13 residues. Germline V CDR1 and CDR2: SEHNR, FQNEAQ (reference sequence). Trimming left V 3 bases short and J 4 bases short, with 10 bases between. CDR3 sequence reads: CASSFLGRYEQYV. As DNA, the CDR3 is TGTGCCAGCAGCTTTCTAGGACGGTACGAGCAGTACGTC.

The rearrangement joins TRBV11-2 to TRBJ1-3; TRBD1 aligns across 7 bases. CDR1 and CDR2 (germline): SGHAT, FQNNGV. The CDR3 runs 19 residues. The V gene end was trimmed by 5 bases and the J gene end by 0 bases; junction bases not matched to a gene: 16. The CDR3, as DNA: TGTGCCAGCAGCCTGGGACAGCTACCCAAAATCGTCTCTGGAAACACCATATATTTT. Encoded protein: CASSLGQLPKIVSGNTIYF.

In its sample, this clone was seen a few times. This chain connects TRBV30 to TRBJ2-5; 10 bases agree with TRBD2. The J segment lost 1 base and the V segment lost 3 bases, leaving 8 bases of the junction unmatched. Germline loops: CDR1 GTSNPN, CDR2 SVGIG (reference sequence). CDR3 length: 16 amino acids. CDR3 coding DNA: TGTGCCTGGAGGCCGGAAGGGACTAGCGTCCAAGAGACCCAGTACTTC. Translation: CAWRPEGTSVQETQYF.

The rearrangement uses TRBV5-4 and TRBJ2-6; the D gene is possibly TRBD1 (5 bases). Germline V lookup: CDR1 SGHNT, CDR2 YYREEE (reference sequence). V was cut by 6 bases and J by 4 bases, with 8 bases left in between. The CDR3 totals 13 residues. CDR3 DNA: TGTGCCAGCAAACAGGTCGGGGCCAACGTCCTGACTTTC. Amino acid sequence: CASKQVGANVLTF.